This TCR beta chain was recovered during a study of cytomegalovirus exposure and HLA in healthy donors. This clone was observed once. Its specificity is unknown. Overall study results and limits: An observed cluster of highly shared sequence variants was recorded as a likely sequencing artifact. Several of the most significant clusters appeared, in a later analysis, to be linked to common viral pathogens. As a later analysis revealed, the rate of TCR association differed by HLA locus, with DRB1 most and HLA-C fewest. High sensitivity and specificity were reportedly achieved when the classifier diagnosed cytomegalovirus status.

The CDR3 covers 16 residues. From germline, CDR1 is MGHRA and CDR2 YSYEKL. The V end was cut by 1 base, the J end by 0 bases, with 10 bases between. Use of 60 Vbeta and 13 Jbeta primers characterized the PCR. Profiling relied on immunoSEQ multiplex PCR, and the TCRdb table lists in-frame clones only, not all of them. The repertoire holds about 65,000 clones, with just under 80% as singletons. The rearrangement links TRBV4-1 to TRBJ1-5; TRBD1 is a possible D gene (6 bases). This clonotype originated in a woman aged 25-40 years in good health and CMV-seronegative. Sequenced material: PBMCs. CDR3 loop: CASSQGGQNSNQPQHF. The CDR3 DNA follows: TGCGCCAGCAGCCAAGGGGGACAAAATAGCAATCAGCCCCAGCATTTT.